This T cell receptor (beta chain) emerged from a study of control samples from healthy donors and cancer patients. This CDR3 region has 15 residues. The germline V gene encodes CDR1 ENHRY and CDR2 SYGVKD. Between the trimmed V and J ends, which lost 1 base and 7 bases, there was a span of 14 bases. Profiling relied on immunoSEQ multiplex PCR, and the TCRdb table lists in-frame clones only, not all of them. The sample carries some 29,000 clones, roughly nine tenths recorded once. This clonotype was sampled from a female donor with melanoma. The chain recombines TRBV10-3 with TRBJ1-5; D call uncertain. The sequencing sample was made of formalin-fixed, paraffin-embedded tissue. DNA of the CDR3: TGTGCCATCAGTGAGTTCGAAGGTGGAGAGCAGCCCCAGCATTTT. Its translation: CAISEFEGGEQPQHF.